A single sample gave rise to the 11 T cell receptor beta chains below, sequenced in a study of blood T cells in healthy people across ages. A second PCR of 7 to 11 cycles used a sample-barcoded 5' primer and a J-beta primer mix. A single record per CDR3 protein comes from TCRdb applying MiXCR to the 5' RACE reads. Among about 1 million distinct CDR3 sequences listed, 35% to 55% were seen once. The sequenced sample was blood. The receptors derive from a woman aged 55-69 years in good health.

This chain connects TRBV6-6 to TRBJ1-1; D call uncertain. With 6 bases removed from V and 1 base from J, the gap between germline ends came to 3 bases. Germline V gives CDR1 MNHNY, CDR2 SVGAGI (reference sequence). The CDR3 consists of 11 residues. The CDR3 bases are TGTGCCAGCAGAAAGAACACTGAAGCTTTCTTT. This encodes CASRKNTEAFF.

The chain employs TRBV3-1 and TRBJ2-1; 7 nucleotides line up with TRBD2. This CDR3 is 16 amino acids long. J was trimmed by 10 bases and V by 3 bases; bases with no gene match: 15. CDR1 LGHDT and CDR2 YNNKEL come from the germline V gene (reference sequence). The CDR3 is CASSHIGRVDQREQFF. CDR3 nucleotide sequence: TGTGCCAGCAGCCATATAGGGAGGGTCGACCAACGCGAGCAGTTCTTC.

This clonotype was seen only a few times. CDR3 protein: CSARAVGTYNEQYF. In nucleotides, the CDR3 is TGCAGTGCTAGAGCTGTGGGGACCTACAATGAGCAGTACTTC. The rearrangement joins TRBV20-1 to TRBJ2-7; perhaps D is TRBD1 or TRBD2 (5 bases each). Germline loops: CDR1 DFQATT, CDR2 SNEGSKA (reference sequence). V lost 1 base, J lost 7 bases, and 17 bases lay in between. The CDR3 covers 14 residues.

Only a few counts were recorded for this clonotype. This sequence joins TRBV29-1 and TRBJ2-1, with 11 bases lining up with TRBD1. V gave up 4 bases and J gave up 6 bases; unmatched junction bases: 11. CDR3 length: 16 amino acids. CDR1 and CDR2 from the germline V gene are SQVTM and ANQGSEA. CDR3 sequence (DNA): TGCAGCGTTGCAGGTCACCGGGACAGGGGGACCAATGAGCAGTTCTTC. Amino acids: CSVAGHRDRGTNEQFF.

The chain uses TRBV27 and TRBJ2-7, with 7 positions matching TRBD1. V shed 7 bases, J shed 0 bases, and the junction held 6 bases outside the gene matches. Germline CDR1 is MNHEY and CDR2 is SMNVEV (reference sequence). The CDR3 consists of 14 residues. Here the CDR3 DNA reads TGTGCCAGCACCCGGGACAGTGCCTCCTACGAGCAGTACTTC. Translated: CASTRDSASYEQYF.

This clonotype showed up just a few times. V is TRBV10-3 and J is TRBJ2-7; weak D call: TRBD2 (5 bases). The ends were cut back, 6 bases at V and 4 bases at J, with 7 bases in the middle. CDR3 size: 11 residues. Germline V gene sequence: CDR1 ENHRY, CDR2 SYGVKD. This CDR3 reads CAISRGYEQYF. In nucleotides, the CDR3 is TGTGCCATCAGCCGAGGGTACGAGCAGTACTTC.

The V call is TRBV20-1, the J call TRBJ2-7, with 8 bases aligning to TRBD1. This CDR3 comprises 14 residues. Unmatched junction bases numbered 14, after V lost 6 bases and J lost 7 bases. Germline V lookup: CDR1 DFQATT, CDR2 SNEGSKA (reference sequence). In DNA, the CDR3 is TGCAGTGCGTCGGACAGGGCCCATACGGGGGAGCAGTACTTC. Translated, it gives CSASDRAHTGEQYF.

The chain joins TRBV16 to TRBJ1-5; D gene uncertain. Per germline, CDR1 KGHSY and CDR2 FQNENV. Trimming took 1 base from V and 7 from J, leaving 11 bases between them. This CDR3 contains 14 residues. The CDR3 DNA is TGTGCCAGCAGCCAATTATGGCCGGGGCAGCCCCAGCATTTT. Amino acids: CASSQLWPGQPQHF.

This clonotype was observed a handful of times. CDR3 sequence reads: CASTEERNTGELFF. CDR3 in DNA: TGTGCCAGCACGGAGGAGCGGAACACCGGGGAGCTGTTTTTT. The chain carries TRBV6-1 and TRBJ2-2, with D possibly being TRBD2 (5 bases). V lost 7 bases to trimming and J lost 1 base, with 10 bases between them. This CDR3 has 14 amino acids. From germline, CDR1 is MNHNS and CDR2 SASEGT.

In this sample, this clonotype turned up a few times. CDR3 residues: CASSFETGREQYF. For the CDR3, the DNA is TGTGCCAGCAGCTTCGAAACGGGGCGCGAGCAGTACTTC. The chain is built from TRBV7-2 and TRBJ2-7; D is tentatively TRBD1 or TRBD2 (5 bases each). Germline loops: CDR1 SGHTA, CDR2 FQGNSA. Trimming left V 3 bases short and J 6 bases short, with 12 bases between. CDR3 size: 13 residues.

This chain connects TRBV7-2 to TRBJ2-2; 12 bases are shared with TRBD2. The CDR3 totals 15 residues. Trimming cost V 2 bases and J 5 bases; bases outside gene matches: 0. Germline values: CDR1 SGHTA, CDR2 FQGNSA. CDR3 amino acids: CASSLTSGRTGELFF. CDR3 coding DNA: TGTGCCAGCAGCTTAACTAGCGGGAGGACCGGGGAGCTGTTTTTT. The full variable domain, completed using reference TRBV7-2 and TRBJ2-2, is GAGVSQSPSNKVTEKGKDVELRCDPISGHTALYWYRQSLGQGLEFLIYFQGNSAPDKSGLPSDRFSAERTGGSVSTLTIQRTQQEDSAVYLCASSLTSGRTGELFFGEGSRLTVL.